This T cell receptor beta chain was retrieved from a study of shared clonotypes between healthy human individuals. Genomic DNA of each subset was evenly split across several immunoSEQ plates. The method was immunoSEQ multiplex PCR; TCRdb's version includes in-frame clones alone and lacks a portion of them. The sample records about 490,000 clones, 78% being singletons. V was shortened by 6 bases and J by 1 base, with 10 bases between the two germline ends. This CDR3 comprises 14 residues. From germline, CDR1 is LNHDA and CDR2 SQIVND (reference sequence). The chain joins TRBV19 to TRBJ2-1; no clear D gene. This TCR derives from a woman in her 40s in good health. Some clones in this sample may be carry-over from other donors' samples. The source material was PBMCs. This chain's CDR3 is CASSQRGSYNEQFF. The CDR3 DNA sequence: TGTGCCAGTAGCCAAAGAGGTTCCTACAATGAGCAGTTCTTC.